Below, one T cell receptor beta chain is given with its context. The entry originates in a study of blood T cell repertoires in COVID-19. The germline gives CDR1 MNHEY, CDR2 SVGEGT. CDR3 length: 16 residues. Trimming took 7 bases from V and 0 from J, leaving 18 bases between them. Authors' data handling: Amplification of reference gene primers was used by the study to estimate nucleated cell counts. The repertoire was sequenced with immunoSEQ multiplex PCR; TCRdb's copy has only in-frame clones and lacks some. V and J calls plus clone size are reproduced from that table; the DNA served to infer D and trimming. The data show roughly 220,000 clones, with around 83% seen just once and about 1.3% held by the top ten.

This TCR was recovered from a woman in her thirties or forties with acute COVID-19. Sequenced sample: PBMCs or T cells enriched from blood (not recorded which). The rearrangement joins TRBV6-2 or TRBV6-3 to TRBJ1-2, with D perhaps matching TRBD1 (5 bases). Here the CDR3 DNA reads TGTGCCAGCACCCCGGGTCCAGGGAGGTCTAACTATGGCTACACCTTC. Translated: CASTPGPGRSNYGYTF.